This T cell receptor beta chain was sequenced in a study of shared clonotypes between healthy human individuals. Whole-study context: Each donor's CD4 naive and CD4 memory cells filled three plates apiece, CD8 naive two, and CD8 memory one.

The CDR3 is made up of 16 amino acids. V lost 0 bases and J lost 5, with 14 bases in between. In germline, CDR1 is SEHNR, CDR2 FQNEAQ (reference sequence). Clones were sequenced by immunoSEQ multiplex PCR, and TCRdb holds only the in-frame ones, with some missing. The sample lists about 2.5 million clones; about 90% were seen once. The V and J genes are TRBV7-9 and TRBJ2-1, with D perhaps assigned TRBD1 or TRBD2 (5 bases each). Source material: naive CD4+ T cells from PBMCs. Subset in this sample: CD45RA+ positively selected. This TCR derives from a man aged 18-30 years in good health. Some clones in this sample may be carry-over from other donors' samples. CDR3 sequence reads: CASSLARASRDNEQFF. CDR3 nucleotide sequence: TGTGCCAGCAGCTTAGCGAGGGCTAGCAGGGACAATGAGCAGTTCTTC.